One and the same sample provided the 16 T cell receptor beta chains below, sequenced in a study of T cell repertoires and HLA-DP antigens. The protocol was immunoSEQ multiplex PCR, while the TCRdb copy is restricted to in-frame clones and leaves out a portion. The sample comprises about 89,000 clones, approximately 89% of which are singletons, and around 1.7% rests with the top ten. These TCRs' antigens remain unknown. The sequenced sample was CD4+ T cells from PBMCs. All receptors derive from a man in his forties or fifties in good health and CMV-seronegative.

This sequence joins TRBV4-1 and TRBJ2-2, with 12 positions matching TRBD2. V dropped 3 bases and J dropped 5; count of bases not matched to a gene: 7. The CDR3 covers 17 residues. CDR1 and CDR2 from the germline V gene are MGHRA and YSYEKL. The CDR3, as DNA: TGCGCCAGCAGCCACCGGACTAGCGGGGTCTTAACCGGGGAGCTGTTTTTT. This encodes CASSHRTSGVLTGELFF.

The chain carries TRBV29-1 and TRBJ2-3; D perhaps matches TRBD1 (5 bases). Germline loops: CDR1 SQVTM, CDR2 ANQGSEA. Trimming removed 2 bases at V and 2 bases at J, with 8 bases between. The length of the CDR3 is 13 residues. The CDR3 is CSVEYRNTDTQYF. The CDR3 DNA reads TGCAGCGTTGAATACAGGAACACAGATACGCAGTATTTT.

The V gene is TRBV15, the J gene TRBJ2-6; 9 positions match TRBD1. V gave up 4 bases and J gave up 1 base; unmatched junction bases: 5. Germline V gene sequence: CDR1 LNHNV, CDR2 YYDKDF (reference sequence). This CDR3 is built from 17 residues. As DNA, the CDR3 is TGTGCCACCAGCAACCGGGACAGGGTTTCTGGGGCCAACGTCCTGACTTTC. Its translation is CATSNRDRVSGANVLTF.

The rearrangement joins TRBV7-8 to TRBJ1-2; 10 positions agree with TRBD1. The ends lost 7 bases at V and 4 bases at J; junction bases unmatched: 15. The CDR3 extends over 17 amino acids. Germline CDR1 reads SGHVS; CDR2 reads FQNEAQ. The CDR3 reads CASTLFPRQGASYGYTF. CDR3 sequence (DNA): TGTGCCAGCACGCTCTTCCCTCGACAGGGGGCGAGCTATGGCTACACCTTC.

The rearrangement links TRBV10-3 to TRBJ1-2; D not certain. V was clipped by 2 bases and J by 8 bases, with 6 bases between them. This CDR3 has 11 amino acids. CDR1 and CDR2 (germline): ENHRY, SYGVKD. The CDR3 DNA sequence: TGTGCCATCAGTGAGGGTTCCGGCTACACCTTC. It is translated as CAISEGSGYTF.

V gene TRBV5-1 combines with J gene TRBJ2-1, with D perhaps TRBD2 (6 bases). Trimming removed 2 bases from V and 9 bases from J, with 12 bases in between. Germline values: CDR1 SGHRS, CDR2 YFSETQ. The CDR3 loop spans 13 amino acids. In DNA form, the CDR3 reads TGCGCCAGCAGCTTCAGGGACTCAGGTGAGCAGTTCTTC. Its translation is CASSFRDSGEQFF.

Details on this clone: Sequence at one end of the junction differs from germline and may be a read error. Here the CDR3 reads CASSLSQAYEQYF. The CDR3 region has the DNA TGTGCCAGCAGCTTATCACAAGCCTACGAGCAGTACTTC. This chain links TRBV28 with TRBJ2-7; no definite D call. Per the germline V gene, CDR1 is MDHEN and CDR2 is SYDVKM. This CDR3 has 13 residues.

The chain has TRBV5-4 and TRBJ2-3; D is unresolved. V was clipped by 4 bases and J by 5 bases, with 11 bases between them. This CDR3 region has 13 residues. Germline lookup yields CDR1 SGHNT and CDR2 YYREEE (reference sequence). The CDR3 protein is CASSRFYEDTQYF. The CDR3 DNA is TGTGCCAGCAGCCGCTTCTACGAAGATACGCAGTATTTT.

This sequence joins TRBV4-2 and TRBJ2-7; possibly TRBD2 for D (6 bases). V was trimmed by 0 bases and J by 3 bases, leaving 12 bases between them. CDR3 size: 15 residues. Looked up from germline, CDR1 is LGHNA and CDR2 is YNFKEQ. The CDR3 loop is CASSQDETAGYEQYF. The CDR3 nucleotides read TGTGCCAGCAGCCAAGACGAGACAGCGGGCTACGAGCAGTACTTC.

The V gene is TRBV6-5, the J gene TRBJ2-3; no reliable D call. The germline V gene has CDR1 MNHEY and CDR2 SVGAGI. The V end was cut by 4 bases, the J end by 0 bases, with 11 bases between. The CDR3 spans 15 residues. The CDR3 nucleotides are TGTGCCAGCAGTTCCCCGAGTTCTAGCACAGATACGCAGTATTTT. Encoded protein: CASSSPSSSTDTQYF.

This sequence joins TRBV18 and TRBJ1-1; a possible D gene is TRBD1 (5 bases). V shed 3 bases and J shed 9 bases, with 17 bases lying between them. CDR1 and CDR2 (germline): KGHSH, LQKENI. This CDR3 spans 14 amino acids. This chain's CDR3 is CASSPGRVKGQAFF. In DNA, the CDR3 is TGTGCCAGCTCACCGGGGCGGGTGAAGGGTCAAGCTTTCTTT. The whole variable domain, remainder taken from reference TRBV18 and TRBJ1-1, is NAGVMQNPRHLVRRRGQEARLRCSPMKGHSHVYWYRQLPEEGLKFMVYLQKENIIDESGMPKERFSAEFPKEGPSILRIQQVVRGDSAAYFCASSPGRVKGQAFFGQGTRLTVV.

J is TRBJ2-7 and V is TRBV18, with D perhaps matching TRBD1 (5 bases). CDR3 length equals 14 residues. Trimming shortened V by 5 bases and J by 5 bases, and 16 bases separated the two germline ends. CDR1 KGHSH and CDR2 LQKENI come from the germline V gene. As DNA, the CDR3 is TGTGCCAGCTCATTCCAGGGCAGGGCCAACGAGCAGTACTTC. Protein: CASSFQGRANEQYF.

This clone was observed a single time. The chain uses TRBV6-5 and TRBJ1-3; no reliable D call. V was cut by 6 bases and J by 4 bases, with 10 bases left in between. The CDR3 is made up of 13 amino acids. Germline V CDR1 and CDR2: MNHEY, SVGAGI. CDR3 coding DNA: TGTGCCAGCAGGCCGGGAGCCGGAAACACCATATATTTT. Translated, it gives CASRPGAGNTIYF.

The CDR3 loop is CASSIGSGGGLNTEAFF. CDR3 nucleotides: TGTGCCAGTAGTATTGGATCGGGTGGGGGTTTGAACACTGAAGCTTTCTTT. The V gene is TRBV19, the J gene TRBJ1-1; tentatively, D is TRBD1 (5 bases). Per the germline V gene, CDR1 is LNHDA and CDR2 is SQIVND (reference sequence). The CDR3 loop spans 17 amino acids. The V gene lost 3 bases and the J gene lost 0 bases, with 17 bases spanning the gap.

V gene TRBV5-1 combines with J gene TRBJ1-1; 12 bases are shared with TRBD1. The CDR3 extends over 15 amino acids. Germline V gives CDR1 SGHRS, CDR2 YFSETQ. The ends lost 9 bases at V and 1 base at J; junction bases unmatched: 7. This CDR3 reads CATGTGGARNTEAFF. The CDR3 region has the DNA TGCGCCACCGGGACAGGGGGCGCGAGGAACACTGAAGCTTTCTTT.

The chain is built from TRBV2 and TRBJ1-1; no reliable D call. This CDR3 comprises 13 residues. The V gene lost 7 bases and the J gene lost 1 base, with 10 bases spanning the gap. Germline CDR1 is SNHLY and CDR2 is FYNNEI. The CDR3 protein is CASTYSTNTEAFF. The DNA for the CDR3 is TGTGCCAGCACCTATTCCACGAACACTGAAGCTTTCTTT.